One TCR beta chain is described in this entry. Deep-level assay runs were performed. The authors loaded roughly 200 ng DNA, around 30,000 T cell genomes, into sorted-subset replicate PCRs. Assay used: immunoSEQ multiplex PCR; TCRdb lists only in-frame clones, some missing. The table has 2 million to 2.5 million clones, roughly 95% seen once. The data derive from a study of shared clonotypes between healthy human individuals. Trimming removed 2 bases at V and 0 bases at J, with 11 bases between. The CDR3 is made up of 15 amino acids. Germline V gene lookup returns CDR1 KGHSH and CDR2 LQKENI. The sample comprised naive CD4+ T cells sorted from blood. Subset specified: CD45RA+ positively selected. The rearrangement joins TRBV18 to TRBJ2-7; the D is unclear. The TCR was taken from a young man in good health. As DNA, the CDR3 is TGTGCCAGCTCACCATCGAGCGACCTCTCCTACGAGCAGTACTTC. Translation gives CASSPSSDLSYEQYF.